These 5 T cell receptor beta chains were all obtained from the same sample, sequenced in a study of monozygotic twins with inflammatory bowel disease. TCRdb reprocessed the 5' RACE reads and keeps a single row for each CDR3 protein, giving no DNA. The sample holds 200,000 to 250,000 distinct CDR3 sequences. The sequencing sample was made of blood. The receptor set was obtained from a human donor with ulcerative colitis or Crohn's disease, or a healthy co-twin of an affected twin (not recorded which).

J is TRBJ1-1 and V is TRBV10-2; TCRdb indicates TRBD1, and absent DNA this call remains unverified. The CDR3 is 15 amino acids. CDR1 WSHSY and CDR2 SAAADI come from the germline V gene. This chain's CDR3 is CASTSTGGAGTEAFF.

The chain combines TRBV21-1 with TRBJ1-6; absent DNA, TCRdb's TRBD1 call cannot be checked. TRBV21-1 is an annotated pseudogene. CDR3 length: 17 amino acids. The CDR3 protein is CASRCLRGEPPNSPLHF.

The rearrangement joins TRBV7-9 to TRBJ2-3. CDR1 is SEHNR and CDR2 is FQNEAQ in the germline V gene (reference sequence). This CDR3 is built from 13 residues. This chain's CDR3 is CASSFQGPDTQYF.

The chain recombines TRBV15 with TRBJ1-4. CDR1 is LNHNV and CDR2 is YYDKDF in the germline V gene (reference sequence). This CDR3 has 15 amino acids. CDR3 in amino acids: CATSRGPSPNEKLFF.

The J gene is TRBJ2-3, the V gene TRBV18; the D call of TRBD1 rests on TCRdb alone, since no DNA is present to check it. The germline V gene encodes CDR1 KGHSH and CDR2 LQKENI. The length of the CDR3 is 17 residues. CDR3: CASSPFQRGPYTDTQYF.